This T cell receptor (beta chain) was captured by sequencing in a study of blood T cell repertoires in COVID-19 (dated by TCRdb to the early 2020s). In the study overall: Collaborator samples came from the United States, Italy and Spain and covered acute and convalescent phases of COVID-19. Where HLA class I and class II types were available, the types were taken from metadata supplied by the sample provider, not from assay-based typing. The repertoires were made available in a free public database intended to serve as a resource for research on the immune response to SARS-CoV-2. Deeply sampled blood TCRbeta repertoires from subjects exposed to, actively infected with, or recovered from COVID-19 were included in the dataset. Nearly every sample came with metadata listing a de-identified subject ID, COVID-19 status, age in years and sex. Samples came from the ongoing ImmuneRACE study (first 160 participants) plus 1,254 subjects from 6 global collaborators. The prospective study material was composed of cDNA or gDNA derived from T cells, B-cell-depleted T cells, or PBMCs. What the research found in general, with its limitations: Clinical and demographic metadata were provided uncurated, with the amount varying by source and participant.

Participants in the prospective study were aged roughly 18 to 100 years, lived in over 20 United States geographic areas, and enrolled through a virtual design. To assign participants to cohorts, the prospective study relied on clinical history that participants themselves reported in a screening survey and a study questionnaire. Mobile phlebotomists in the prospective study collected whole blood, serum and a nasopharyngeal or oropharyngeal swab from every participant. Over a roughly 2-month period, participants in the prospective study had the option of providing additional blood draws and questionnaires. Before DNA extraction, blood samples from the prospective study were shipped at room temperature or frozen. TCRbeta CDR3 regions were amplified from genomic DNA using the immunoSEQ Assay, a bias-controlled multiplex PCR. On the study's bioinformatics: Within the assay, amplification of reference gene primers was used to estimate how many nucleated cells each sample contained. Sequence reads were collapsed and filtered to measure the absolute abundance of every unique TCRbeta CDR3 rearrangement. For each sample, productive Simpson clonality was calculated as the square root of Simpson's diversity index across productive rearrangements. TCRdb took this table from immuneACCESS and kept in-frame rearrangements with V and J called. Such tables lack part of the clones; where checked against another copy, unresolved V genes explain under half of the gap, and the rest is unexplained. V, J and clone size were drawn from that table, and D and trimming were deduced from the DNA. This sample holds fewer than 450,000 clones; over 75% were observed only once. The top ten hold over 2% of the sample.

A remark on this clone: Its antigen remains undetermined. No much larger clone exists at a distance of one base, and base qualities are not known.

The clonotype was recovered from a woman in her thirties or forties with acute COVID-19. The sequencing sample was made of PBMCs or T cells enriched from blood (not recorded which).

The nucleotides read TGTGCCAGCAGCCCCAGGGGGCAGGACGAGCAGTACTTC. Translated, this is CASSPRGQDEQYF. The chain employs TRBV7-9 and TRBJ2-7; the central 8 bases match TRBD1. From a lookup of the germline V gene (reference sequence), CDR1 and CDR2 are SEHNR and FQNEAQ. V is cut back by 5 bases and J by 5 bases, with 5 bases in the junction unmatched. The CDR3, from cysteine to phenylalanine, totals 13 residues. The entry retains the CDR3 DNA only, 39 bases that are in frame from base 1.